The clone carrying this T cell receptor beta chain occurred a few times. The data originate from a study of blood T cell repertoires in COVID-19. Study summary: Donors in the United States, Italy and Spain gave samples during acute or convalescent COVID-19. The analysed material was cDNA or gDNA that came from T cells, B-cell-depleted T cells, or PBMCs.

In the source study's methods: Estimates of nucleated cell counts were drawn from the amplification of reference gene primers. This table comes from immunoSEQ multiplex PCR, and its TCRdb copy is limited to in-frame clones, with some not included. V, J and clone size are those of that table, while D and trimming were read from the DNA. This table holds over 150,000 clones, about 86% found once. The V end lost 5 bases, the J end lost 8 bases, and 9 bases lay between the germline ends. The CDR3 runs to 11 residues. CDR1 is LNHDA, CDR2 SQIVND, per germline (reference sequence). Sequenced: peripheral blood. This chain links TRBV19 with TRBJ1-2; maybe TRBD1 (5 bases). The sequence derives from a man in his forties or fifties with active or convalescent COVID-19. CDR3 residues: CASSQGMGYTF. The CDR3 DNA is TGTGCCAGTAGTCAGGGAATGGGCTACACCTTC.